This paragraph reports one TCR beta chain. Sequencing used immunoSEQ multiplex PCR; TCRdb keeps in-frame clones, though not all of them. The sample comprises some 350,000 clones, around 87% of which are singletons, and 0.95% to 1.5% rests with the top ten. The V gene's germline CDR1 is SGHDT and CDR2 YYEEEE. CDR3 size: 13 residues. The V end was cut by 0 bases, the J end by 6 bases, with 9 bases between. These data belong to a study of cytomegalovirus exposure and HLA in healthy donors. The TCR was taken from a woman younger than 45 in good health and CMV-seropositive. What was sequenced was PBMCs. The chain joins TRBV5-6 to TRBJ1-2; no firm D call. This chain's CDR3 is CASSLGNYDGYTF. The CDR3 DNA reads TGTGCCAGCAGCTTGGGCAATTATGATGGCTACACCTTC.